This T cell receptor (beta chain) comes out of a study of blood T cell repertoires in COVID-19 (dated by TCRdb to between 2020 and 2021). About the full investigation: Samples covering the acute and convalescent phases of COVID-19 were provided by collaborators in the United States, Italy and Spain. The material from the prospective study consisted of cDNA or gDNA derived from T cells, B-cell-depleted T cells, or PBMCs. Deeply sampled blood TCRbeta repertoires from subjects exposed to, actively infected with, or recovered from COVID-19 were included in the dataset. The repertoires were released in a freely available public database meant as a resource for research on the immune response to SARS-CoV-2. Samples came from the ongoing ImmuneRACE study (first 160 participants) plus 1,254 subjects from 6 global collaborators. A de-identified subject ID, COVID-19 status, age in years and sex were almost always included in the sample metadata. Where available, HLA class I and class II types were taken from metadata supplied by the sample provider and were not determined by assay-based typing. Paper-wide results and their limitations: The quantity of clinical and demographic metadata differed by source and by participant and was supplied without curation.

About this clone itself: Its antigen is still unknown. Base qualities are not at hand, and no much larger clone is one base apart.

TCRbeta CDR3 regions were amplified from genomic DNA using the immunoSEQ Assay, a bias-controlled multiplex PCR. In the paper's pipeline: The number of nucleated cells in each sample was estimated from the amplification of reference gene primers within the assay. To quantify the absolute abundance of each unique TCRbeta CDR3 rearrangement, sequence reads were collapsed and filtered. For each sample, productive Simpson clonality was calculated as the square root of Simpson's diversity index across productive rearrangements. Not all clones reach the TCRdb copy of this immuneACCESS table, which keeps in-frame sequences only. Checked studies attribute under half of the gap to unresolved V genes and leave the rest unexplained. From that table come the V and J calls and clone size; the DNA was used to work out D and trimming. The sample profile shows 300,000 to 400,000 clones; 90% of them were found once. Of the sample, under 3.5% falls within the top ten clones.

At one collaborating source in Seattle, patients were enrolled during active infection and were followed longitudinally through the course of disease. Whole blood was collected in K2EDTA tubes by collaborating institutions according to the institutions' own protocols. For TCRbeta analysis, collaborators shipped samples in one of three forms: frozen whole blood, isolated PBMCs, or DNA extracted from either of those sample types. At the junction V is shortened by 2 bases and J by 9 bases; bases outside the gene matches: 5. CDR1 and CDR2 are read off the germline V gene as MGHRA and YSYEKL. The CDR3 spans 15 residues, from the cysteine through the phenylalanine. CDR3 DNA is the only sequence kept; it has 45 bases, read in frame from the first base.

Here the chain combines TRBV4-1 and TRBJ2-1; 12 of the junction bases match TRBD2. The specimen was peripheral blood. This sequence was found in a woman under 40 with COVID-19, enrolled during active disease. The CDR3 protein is CASSQLAGGHGEQFF. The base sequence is TGCGCCAGCAGCCAACTAGCGGGAGGGCACGGTGAGCAGTTCTTC.